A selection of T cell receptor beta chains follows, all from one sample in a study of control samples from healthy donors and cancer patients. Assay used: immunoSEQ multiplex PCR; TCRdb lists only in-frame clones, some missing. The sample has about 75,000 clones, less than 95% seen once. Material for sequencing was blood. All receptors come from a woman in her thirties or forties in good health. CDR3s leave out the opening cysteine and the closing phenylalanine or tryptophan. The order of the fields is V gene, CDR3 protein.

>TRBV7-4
ASSPLSFLTDTQY
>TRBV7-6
ASSLGGLNTEAF
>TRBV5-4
ASSSTSGISNEQF
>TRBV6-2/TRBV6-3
ASSEGQAPYEQY
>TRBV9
ASSGGTGPYNEQF
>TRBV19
ASSFQESPLH
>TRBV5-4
ASSLGAGNYEQY
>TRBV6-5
ASSYSTAGSNYGYT
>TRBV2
ASTPRAEGTEAF
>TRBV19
ASSIPFDSRNTEAF
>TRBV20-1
SARDVTEAF
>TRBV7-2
ASSSLRIDTQY
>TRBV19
ASTPTGYSNQPQH
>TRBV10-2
ASSEWSGTTDTQY
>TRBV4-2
ASSPRGPGTGAHEQY
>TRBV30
AWRTQGGVGGNTIY
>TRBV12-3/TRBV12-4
ASSLRPTESF
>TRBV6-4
ASSTPGVGYT
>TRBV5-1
ASELDRGSGLF
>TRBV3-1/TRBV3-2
ASSLEGGSHGYT
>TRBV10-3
AISGANSPLH
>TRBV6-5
ASKKEPYGYT
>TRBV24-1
ATSDLAGDTDTQY
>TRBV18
ASSLGGSGNTGELF
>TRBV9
ASSAHRSGGAADTQY
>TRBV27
ASSRALGVQETQY
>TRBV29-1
SVEGRGWGGTEAF
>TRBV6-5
ASSYSRGTEAF
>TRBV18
ASSPPTGGNTGELF
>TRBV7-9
ASGRQGRANYEQY
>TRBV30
AWSLRVNSPLH
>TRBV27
ASSLFWHNEQF
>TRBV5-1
ASSLSSGRGVETQY
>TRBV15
ATSRVMEGTEAF
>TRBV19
ASSINGGDQETQY
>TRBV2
ASRPDLTPEAF
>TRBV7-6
ASSFQTGGNQPQH
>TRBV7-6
ASSLDSGRFSNQPQH
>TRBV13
ASSLREGARRYEQF
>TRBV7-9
ASSPGHTEAF